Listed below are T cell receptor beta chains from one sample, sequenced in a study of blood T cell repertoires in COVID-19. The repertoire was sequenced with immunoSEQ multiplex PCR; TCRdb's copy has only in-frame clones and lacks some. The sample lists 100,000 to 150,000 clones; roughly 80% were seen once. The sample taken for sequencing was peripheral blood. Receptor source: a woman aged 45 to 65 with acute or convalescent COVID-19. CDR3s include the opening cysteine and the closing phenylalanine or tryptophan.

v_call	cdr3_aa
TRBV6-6	CASSYSTGASNSPLHF
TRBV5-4	CASSPGGGNNEQFF
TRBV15	CATSMDRVNTEAFF
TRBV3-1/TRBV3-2	CASSPGTGLEKLFF
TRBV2	CASRDRVRRTDTQYF
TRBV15	CATSRDRTGDNYGYTF
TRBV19	CASSMTAPLGYTF
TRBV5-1	CASSRQGLGETQYF
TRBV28	CASSPALGGNTEAFF
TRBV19	CASSTSQGYGYTF
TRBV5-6	CASHRVSNEKLFF
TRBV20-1	CSAGRGYEQYF
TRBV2	CASGDRAASLEKLFF
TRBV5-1	CASSRVLDTEAFF
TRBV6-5	CASNQGWNTEAFF
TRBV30	CAWSDRDYGYTF
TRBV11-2	CASSLATGGRGNQPQHF
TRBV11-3	CASSVGQGASTDTQYF
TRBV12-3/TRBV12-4	CASSLERTTEAFF
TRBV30	CAWSATGGAYGYTF
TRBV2	CASTGLTGTGSGANVLTF
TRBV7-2	CASRSSGTRRRSNQPQHF